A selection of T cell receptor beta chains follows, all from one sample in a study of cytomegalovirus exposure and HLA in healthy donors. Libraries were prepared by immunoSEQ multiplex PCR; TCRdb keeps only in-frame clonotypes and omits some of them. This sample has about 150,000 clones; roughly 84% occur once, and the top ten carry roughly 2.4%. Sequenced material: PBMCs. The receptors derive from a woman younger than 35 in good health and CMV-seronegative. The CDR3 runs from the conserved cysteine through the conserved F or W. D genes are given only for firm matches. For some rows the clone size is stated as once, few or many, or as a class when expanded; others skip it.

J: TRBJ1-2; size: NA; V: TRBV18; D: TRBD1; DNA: TGTGCCAGCTCACGTCAAACTCCGGGACAGGGGAGGGATGGCTACACCTTC; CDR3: CASSRQTPGQGRDGYTF
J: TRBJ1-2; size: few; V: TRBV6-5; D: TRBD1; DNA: TGTGCCAGCAGGTTGGGACAGGGTATTAACTATGGCTACACCTTC; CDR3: CASRLGQGINYGYTF
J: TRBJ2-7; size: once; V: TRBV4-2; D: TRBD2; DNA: TGTGCCAGCACTAGGACTAGCGAGTCCTACGAGCAGTACTTC; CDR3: CASTRTSESYEQYF
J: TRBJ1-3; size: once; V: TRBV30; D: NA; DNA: TGTGCCTGGAGGACACCCGGAAACACCATATATTTT; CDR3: CAWRTPGNTIYF
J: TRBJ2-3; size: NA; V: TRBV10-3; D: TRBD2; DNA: TGTGCCATCAGGATAGCGGGGTCCCGACCAGATACGCAGTATTTT; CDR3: CAIRIAGSRPDTQYF
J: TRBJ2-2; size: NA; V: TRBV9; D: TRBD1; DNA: TGTGCCAGCAGTCCCGGGACAGGCCTGATTTGGGAGCTGTTTTTT; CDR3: CASSPGTGLIWELFF
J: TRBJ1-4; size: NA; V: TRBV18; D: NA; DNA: TGTGCCAGCTCACCGCCTGGGGAGCCAACTAATGAAAAACTGTTTTTT; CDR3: CASSPPGEPTNEKLFF
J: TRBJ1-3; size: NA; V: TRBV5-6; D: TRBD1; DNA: TGTGCCAGCAGGGAGGGGACAGGGGCTGGAAACACCATATATTTT; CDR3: CASREGTGAGNTIYF
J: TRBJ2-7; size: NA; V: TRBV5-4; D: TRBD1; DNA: TGTGCCAGCAGCTGGGACAGGGGATCCTACGAGCAGTACTTC; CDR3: CASSWDRGSYEQYF
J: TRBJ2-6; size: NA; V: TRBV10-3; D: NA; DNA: TGTGCCATCAGTGATCAGGGAACTGGGGCCAACGTCCTGACTTTC; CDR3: CAISDQGTGANVLTF
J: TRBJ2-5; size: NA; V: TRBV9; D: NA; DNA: TGTGCCAGCAGCGCAAATTTGGAGACCCAGTACTTC; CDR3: CASSANLETQYF
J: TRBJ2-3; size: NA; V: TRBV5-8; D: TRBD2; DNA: TGTGCCAGCAGCTTGGTAGCGGGCCCCGGGGGGACGCAGTATTTT; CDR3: CASSLVAGPGGTQYF
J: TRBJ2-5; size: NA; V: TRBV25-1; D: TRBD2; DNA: TGTGCCAGCAGATTAGCGGGGCAAGAGACCCAGTACTTC; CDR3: CASRLAGQETQYF
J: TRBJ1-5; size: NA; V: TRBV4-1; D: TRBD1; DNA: TGCGCCAGCAGCCAAGGGATTCTAGGGGGCTCCTATCAGCCCCAACATTTT; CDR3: CASSQGILGGSYQPQHF
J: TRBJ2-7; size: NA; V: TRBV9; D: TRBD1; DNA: TGTGCCAGCAGCGCCGAGGACAGGACAATCTACGAGCAGTACTTC; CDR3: CASSAEDRTIYEQYF
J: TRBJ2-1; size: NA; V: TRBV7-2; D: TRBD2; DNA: TGTGCCAGCAGCTATAGCGGGAGGTACAATGAGCAGTTCTTC; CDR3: CASSYSGRYNEQFF